The rows below give T cell receptor beta chains drawn from one sample of a study of shared clonotypes between healthy human individuals. The data were produced by immunoSEQ multiplex PCR, yet TCRdb's version contains in-frame clones alone and is incomplete. This repertoire shows some 2.1 million clones, 85% to 95% found once; its top ten account for 0.13%. Material: naive CD4+ T cells sorted from blood. The receptors derive from a man aged 18 to 35 in good health. Both conserved end residues are part of each CDR3. D genes are given only for firm matches. The size of a clone is reported for some rows only, either as once, few or many, or as a class for expanded clones.

J,V,size,D,CDR3,DNA
TRBJ2-7,TRBV7-2,.,.,CASSQGSSIYEQYF,TGTGCCAGCAGTCAGGGTTCTAGCATATACGAGCAGTACTTC
TRBJ2-1,TRBV6-1,.,TRBD2,CASSDPSGSNEQFF,TGTGCCAGCAGTGACCCAAGCGGGAGCAATGAGCAGTTCTTC
TRBJ2-5,TRBV11-3,.,.,CASSRRDGKGETQYF,TGTGCCAGCAGCCGAAGGGACGGGAAGGGAGAGACCCAGTACTTC
TRBJ2-4,TRBV7-9,.,.,CASRRENIQYF,TGTGCCAGCAGGCGGGAAAACATTCAGTACTTC
TRBJ1-2,TRBV11-2,.,.,CASSQPYRWDYGYTF,TGTGCCAGCAGCCAGCCCTACAGGTGGGACTATGGCTACACCTTC
TRBJ1-2,TRBV28,.,TRBD1,CASSLGTGVNYGYTF,TGTGCCAGCAGTTTAGGGACAGGAGTAAACTATGGCTACACCTTC
TRBJ2-2,TRBV29-1,once,.,CSATRERRSGGELFF,TGCAGCGCCACACGGGAGCGGAGGAGTGGCGGGGAGCTGTTTTTT
TRBJ2-2,TRBV13,many,.,CASSLVPNTGELFF,TGTGCCAGCAGCTTAGTACCTAACACCGGGGAGCTGTTTTTT
TRBJ1-5,TRBV4-1,.,TRBD1,CASSPQGAQGLRRSAQHF,TGCGCCAGCAGCCCCCAGGGGGCCCAGGGGCTGCGGAGATCAGCCCAGCATTTT
TRBJ2-5,TRBV5-1,once,TRBD2,CASSPPGLAGGETQYF,TGCGCCAGCAGCCCCCCTGGACTAGCGGGGGGAGAGACCCAGTACTTC
TRBJ2-3,TRBV7-2,.,TRBD2,CASSLASGRTADTQYF,TGTGCCAGCAGCTTAGCTAGCGGGAGGACCGCAGATACGCAGTATTTT
TRBJ2-5,TRBV5-6,.,.,CASSPPPSVGETQYF,TGTGCCAGCAGCCCCCCCCCTAGCGTTGGAGAGACCCAGTACTTC
TRBJ2-3,TRBV2,.,.,CASRFYTDTQYF,TGTGCCAGCAGATTTTACACAGATACGCAGTATTTT
TRBJ1-5,TRBV4-3,.,.,CASSQDYQSNQPQHF,TGCGCCAGCAGCCAAGACTATCAGAGCAATCAGCCCCAGCATTTT
TRBJ1-3,TRBV5-1,.,.,CASGDGISGNTIYF,TGCGCCAGTGGGGACGGAATCTCTGGAAACACCATATATTTT
TRBJ1-4,TRBV6-1,.,.,CASSETVPREKLFF,TGTGCCAGCAGTGAGACAGTTCCGCGGGAAAAACTGTTTTTT
TRBJ1-6,TRBV28,.,TRBD1,CASWDRGRASPLHF,TGTGCCAGCTGGGACAGGGGGCGGGCTTCACCCCTCCACTTT
TRBJ2-7,TRBV7-9,.,.,CASSPPSYEQYF,TGTGCCAGCAGCCCACCCTCTTACGAGCAGTACTTC